What follows are 21 T cell receptor beta chains derived from one specimen sequenced in a study of T cell repertoires in cytomegalovirus infection. No antigens are known for them. TCRdb analysed the reads with MiXCR anew, one entry per CDR3 protein. The sample lists 300,000 or so distinct CDR3 sequences, 20% to 25% occurring once. The sample was cultured PBMCs, taken from culture after CMV antigen stimulation. These receptors were taken from a human donor in good health (CMV status not recorded). Some clones in this sample may be carry-over from other donors' samples.

This chain links TRBV4-1 with TRBJ2-7; no firm D call. In germline, CDR1 is MGHRA, CDR2 YSYEKL. Trimming removed 0 bases from V and 4 bases from J, with 19 bases in between. This CDR3 has 17 amino acids. In DNA, the CDR3 is TGCGCCAGCAGCCAAGATAACGGAGTCCTAAACGAGTACGAGCAGTACGTC. Translated, it gives CASSQDNGVLNEYEQYV.

The chain couples TRBV15 to TRBJ2-3; 9 positions agree with TRBD2. V was clipped by 5 bases and J by 1 base; unmatched bases: 7. The CDR3 is 16 residues long. Per germline, CDR1 LNHNV and CDR2 YYDKDF (reference sequence). The CDR3 loop is CATSPTAGGGTDTQYF. In DNA form, the CDR3 reads TGTGCCACCAGCCCCACAGCGGGAGGTGGCACAGATACGCAGTATTTT.

Only a few counts were recorded for this clonotype. The chain uses TRBV12-5 and TRBJ2-2, with 10 bases matching TRBD2. V trimming: 4 bases; J trimming: 7 bases; junction bases outside the gene matches: 9. From germline, CDR1 is LGHNT and CDR2 FRNRAP. The CDR3 contains 16 residues. The CDR3 here is CASGWRPSGRSGELFF. The DNA for the CDR3 is TGTGCTAGTGGTTGGCGTCCTAGCGGGAGAAGCGGGGAGCTGTTTTTT.

Worth noting for this clonotype: A single base separates this from a much larger clone, so it may be a read error. In nucleotides, the CDR3 is TGTGCCAGCAGCTTATCAGGAGCGGGAGGGGCCTCTTACAATGAGGAGTTCTTC. This translates into CASSLSGAGGASYNEEFF. The chain has TRBV7-3 and TRBJ2-1; 10 nucleotides align to TRBD2. Germline V gene sequence: CDR1 SGHTA, CDR2 FQGTGA. The CDR3 loop spans 18 amino acids.

The chain has TRBV6-2 or TRBV6-3 and TRBJ2-1; no reliable D call. This CDR3 is built from 14 residues. The germline gives CDR1 MNHEY, CDR2 SVGEGT. Trimming stripped 6 bases from V and 0 bases from J, with 9 bases between. CDR3 in amino acids: CASRDQSSYNEQFF. CDR3 in DNA: TGTGCCAGCAGAGACCAGAGCTCCTACAATGAGCAGTTCTTC.

This chain connects TRBV7-9 to TRBJ2-3; D not certain. V lost 3 bases, J lost 2 bases, and 12 bases lay in between. The CDR3 loop spans 15 amino acids. Germline V lookup: CDR1 SEHNR, CDR2 FQNEAQ (reference sequence). Here the CDR3 DNA reads TGTGCCAGCAGCTTCGGAACATCTCACACAGATACGCAGTATTTT. Translating it yields CASSFGTSHTDTQYF.

This clonotype was counted only a few times. As DNA, the CDR3 is TGTGCCAGCAGCACCCCTATCGACAGGGGGCGAACCGGGGAGCTGTTTTTT. Translated, it gives CASSTPIDRGRTGELFF. The V call is TRBV6-1, the J call TRBJ2-2, with 10 bases identical to TRBD1. The CDR3 covers 17 residues. Germline V CDR1 and CDR2: MNHNS, SASEGT. The J segment lost 5 bases and the V segment lost 6 bases, leaving 12 bases of the junction unmatched.

This clonotype was observed a few times. The chain recombines TRBV28 with TRBJ1-5; D is perhaps TRBD1 (5 bases). Trimming stripped 10 bases from V and 1 base from J, with 14 bases between. CDR3 length equals 14 residues. Germline V CDR1 and CDR2: MDHEN, SYDVKM. The CDR3 bases are TGTGCCACAGAGAGGGGCCTAAGCAATCAGCCCCAGCATTTT. Its protein product is CATERGLSNQPQHF.

This clonotype came up a few times. This chain joins TRBV4-1 and TRBJ2-3; TRBD2 matches 8 bases. Trimming took 9 bases from V and 3 from J; bases not matched to a gene: 8. CDR1 and CDR2 (germline): MGHRA, YSYEKL. The CDR3 loop spans 14 amino acids. The CDR3 sequence: CASRAGETTDTQYF. The CDR3 nucleotides read TGCGCCAGTAGAGCGGGAGAGACAACAGATACGCAGTATTTT.

This clonotype was seen more than once but under ten times. The rearrangement joins TRBV12-3 or TRBV12-4 to TRBJ2-7; TRBD2 matches 7 bases. The CDR3 has 13 residues. J gave up 0 bases and V 4 bases, and 0 bases lay outside the gene matches. CDR3 sequence (DNA): TGTGCCAGCAGTTGGGACTACTCCTACGAGCAGTACGTC. It codes for CASSWDYSYEQYV.

This sequence joins TRBV25-1 and TRBJ2-1, with 10 bases identical to TRBD1. J lost 7 bases, V lost 4 bases, and 7 bases had no gene match. Germline CDR1 and CDR2: MGHDK and SYGVNS. This CDR3 has 15 amino acids. DNA of the CDR3: TGTGCCAGCAGTGCCTGGGACAGGGGCCTGAATGAGCAGTTCTTC. This sequence encodes CASSAWDRGLNEQFF. The variable domain in full, with the rest retrieved from reference TRBV25-1 and TRBJ2-1, is EADIYQTPRYLVIGTGKKITLECSQTMGHDKMYWYQQDPGMELHLIHYSYGVNSTEKGDLSSESTVSRIRTEHFPLTLESARPSHTSQYLCASSAWDRGLNEQFFGPGTRLTVL.

V is TRBV20-1 and J is TRBJ2-3; D remains ambiguous. Germline CDR1 is DFQATT and CDR2 is SNEGSKA (reference sequence). Trimming cost V 4 bases and J 3 bases, with 14 bases left between them. The CDR3 spans 14 residues. The CDR3 DNA sequence: TGCAGTGCTATCGGCCGCCGGCAGACAGATACGCAGTATTTT. Its translation: CSAIGRRQTDTQYF.

Only a few counts were recorded for this clonotype. The V call is TRBV5-4, the J call TRBJ2-1, with a weak D call TRBD2 (5 bases). V was trimmed by 1 base and J by 6 bases, leaving 20 bases between them. Germline CDR1 SGHNT, CDR2 YYREEE (reference sequence). CDR3 length equals 17 residues. CDR3 region: CASSLLRSSGSGNEQFF. CDR3 nucleotide sequence: TGTGCCAGCAGCTTGCTACGTTCAAGCGGTTCAGGCAATGAGCAGTTCTTC.

V is TRBV7-2 and J is TRBJ2-7, with TRBD2 matching over 7 bases. Germline CDR1 reads SGHTA; CDR2 reads FQGNSA. The CDR3 is made up of 15 amino acids. V shed 3 bases, J shed 0 bases, and the junction held 5 bases outside the gene matches. CDR3 residues: CASSLRPGGSYEQYF. CDR3 in DNA: TGTGCCAGCAGCTTGAGGCCGGGAGGCTCCTACGAGCAGTACTTC.

This clonotype was picked up many times. This chain connects TRBV12-3 or TRBV12-4 to TRBJ2-1; 7 nucleotides align to TRBD2. CDR3 length: 14 amino acids. J gave up 4 bases and V 3 bases, and 3 bases lay outside the gene matches. The CDR3 loop reads CASSLRESYNEQFF. CDR3 DNA: TGTGCCAGCAGTTTGCGGGAGTCATACAATGAGCAGTTCTTC.

Only a few counts were recorded for this clonotype. The chain employs TRBV29-1 and TRBJ2-3; the D gene is possibly TRBD2 (6 bases). CDR1 is SQVTM, CDR2 ANQGSEA, per germline. The CDR3 length is 14 residues. Trimming left V 3 bases short and J 2 bases short, with 12 bases between. CDR3 protein: CSVDPLLATDTQYF. CDR3 nucleotide sequence: TGCAGCGTTGATCCCCTACTAGCCACAGATACGCAGTATTTT.

This clonotype was found a few times. The chain has TRBV18 and TRBJ2-3; D is ambiguous. This CDR3 has 13 amino acids. V lost 8 bases and J lost 6, with 15 bases in between. Germline lookup yields CDR1 KGHSH and CDR2 LQKENI. The CDR3 reads CASALEKKDTQYF. The CDR3, as DNA: TGTGCCAGCGCGTTAGAAAAAAAGGATACGCAGTATTTT.

There are many counts of this clonotype. The chain carries TRBV7-2 and TRBJ1-5; 12 nucleotides match TRBD1. The CDR3 runs to 15 residues. V dropped 5 bases and J dropped 8; count of bases not matched to a gene: 7. The germline CDR1 and CDR2 sequences are SGHTA and FQGNSA. CDR3 loop: CASSRMGQGAEPQHF. Here the CDR3 DNA reads TGTGCCAGCAGCCGGATGGGACAGGGGGCTGAGCCCCAGCATTTT.

This clonotype was counted between two and nine times. The V gene is TRBV7-2, the J gene TRBJ2-1, with D perhaps TRBD1 (5 bases). The CDR3 consists of 16 residues. Trimming stripped 1 base from V and 6 bases from J, with 16 bases between. The germline V gene encodes CDR1 SGHTA and CDR2 FQGNSA. As DNA, the CDR3 is TGTGCCAGCAGCTTAGAGGGGCTAGTGACCTCCAATGAGCAGTTCTTC. Amino acid sequence: CASSLEGLVTSNEQFF.

This clonotype showed up just a few times. The chain recombines TRBV7-2 with TRBJ1-1; D is undetermined. The germline V and J ends were trimmed by 3 bases and 1 base, with 9 bases remaining between them. The CDR3 spans 14 residues. CDR1 SGHTA and CDR2 FQGNSA come from the germline V gene. CDR3 protein: CASSFSNANTEAFF. The CDR3, as DNA: TGTGCCAGCAGCTTTAGCAACGCGAACACTGAAGCTTTCTTT.

In its sample, this clonotype was seen many times. This chain links TRBV7-2 with TRBJ1-1; no clear D gene. Per germline, CDR1 SGHTA and CDR2 FQGNSA. Deletions cut 2 bases from V and 0 bases from J, with 13 bases between. The length of the CDR3 is 16 residues. For the CDR3, the DNA is TGTGCCAGCAGCTTAATCCCCGCAGGAATGAACACTGAAGCTTTCTTT. Translation gives CASSLIPAGMNTEAFF.